This T cell receptor (beta chain) was profiled in a study of T cells in Graves' hyperthyroidism and ophthalmopathy (dated by TCRdb to between 2018 and 2021). Some background on the complete study: Peripheral blood was sampled at the time of initial diagnosis, prior to any treatment. After sampling, hyperthyroidism patients received methimazole starting at 30 mg daily, and ophthalmopathy patients received high-dose intravenous methylprednisolone. The 75 to 100 discovery patients were randomly split 7:3 into training and test sets. To identify distinguishing TCR V-J signatures, a discovery cohort of about 100 patients was used, comprising roughly 45 with Graves' ophthalmopathy and some 57 with stable Graves' hyperthyroidism. According to the paper, TCR Vbeta CDR3 sequencing was carried out on about 140 peripheral blood samples, which came from about 45 ophthalmopathy, 80 or so hyperthyroidism and around 17 progressor patients. In about six Graves' hyperthyroidism patients, the study also compared T-cell repertoires from thyroid tissue with T-cell repertoires from blood. An independent validation cohort of under 20 hyperthyroidism patients and 17 patients who later progressed to ophthalmopathy tested prospective prediction of ophthalmopathy. Here is what the overall study found, with its caveats: A 13 V-J signature model separated ophthalmopathy from stable hyperthyroidism, with approximately 87% sensitivity and roughly 81% specificity in cross-validation and 80%/75% in testing. No statistical method was used to set the sample size in advance, and investigators knew the group allocation. Most expanded thyroid clonotypes (frequency above 0.001) were also detected in blood, a finding suggesting that blood repertoires may reflect thyroid immune responses. In validation, the model predicted progression to ophthalmopathy a median of roughly 6.1 months before onset, with roughly 71% sensitivity and just under 75% specificity.

In the germline V gene (reference sequence), CDR1 corresponds to LNHDA and CDR2 to SQIVND. The CDR3 numbers 17 residues from cysteine through phenylalanine. The read is trimmed to its CDR3 DNA, 51 bases read in frame from base 1. V drops 1 base and J drops 4 bases, leaving 16 bases in between. Graves' hyperthyroidism was defined as stable when no progression to ophthalmopathy occurred over 18 months of follow-up. Hyperthyroidism patients were newly diagnosed, with disease duration under 2 months, and aged 18 to 65 years. Exclusion was applied to patients with uncontrolled infections, other autoimmune diseases, pregnancy or lactation. Clinical symptoms, serum thyroxine and TRAb, thyroid ultrasound, and orbital computed tomography formed the basis for the diagnoses. PBMCs were isolated from about 10 ml of fresh peripheral blood by Ficoll-Paque density gradient centrifugation. Total RNA was extracted using Trizol reagent, and RNA quality was assessed on an Agilent 2100 Bioanalyzer.

TCR beta CDR3 regions were amplified from RNA transcripts. The TCR CDR3 was subjected to a first round of RT-PCR using the HTBI primer set and the Qiagen OneStep RT-PCR kit. The libraries were constructed in a second round of multiplex PCR and then size-selected and purified. Sequencing of the libraries was done on an Illumina HiSeq2000 using paired-end 100 bp reads. Per the original workflow: Raw data were processed with SOAPnuke, discarding reads with adapters, uncalled bases, mean Phred below 15, or no exact constant-primer or identifier match. High-quality paired reads were merged with COPE v1.2.5, and unique nucleotide sequences were defined as clonotypes. Clonotypes were aligned to IMGT TRBV, TRBD and TRBJ reference segments using MiTCR v1.1. Only V-J combinations with frequency above 0.0001, covering about 99% of repertoires, were analysed. A TCS score was defined as the ratio between F50 (clonal expansion) and ExV (chaos), using BLOSUM62-based TCRdist between CDR3 peptides within each V-J. Welch's t-statistics and random forest reduced roughly 530 V-J features to roughly 13, which were used in a naive Bayes classifier (R e1071). TCRdb cleaned the public reads at Q25 with fastp, built clones with MiXCR and kept in-frame beta chains. Rows with a matching CDR3 protein are joined into one entry that keeps the most common DNA and genes. The V and J calls were determined by TCRdb, not by the authors. Present in this sample are a few hundred thousand distinct CDR3 sequences, less than 20% of which were seen just once. Around 7.8% of the sample belongs to the ten largest clones.

With respect to this clonotype: The antigen this receptor binds is unknown. No qualities accompany the bases; no much larger clone lies one base away.

Sequenced input: blood. The chain links TRBV19 with TRBJ2-2, with the D gene not clear enough to name. This TCR derives from a woman younger than 45 with Graves' hyperthyroidism. At the DNA level, the sequence is TGTGCCAGTAGTATAGGGTGGGTCACCGAAACCACCGGGGAGCTGTTTTTT. Protein translation: CASSIGWVTETTGELFF.